This T cell receptor beta chain was documented in a study of blood T cell repertoires in COVID-19. Study summary: Samples representing acute and convalescent COVID-19 were sourced from the United States, Italy and Spain. T cells, B-cell-depleted T cells, or PBMCs supplied cDNA or gDNA.

This clone appeared once. Per the study methods: Cell counts per sample came from amplifying reference gene primers. The table came from immunoSEQ multiplex PCR; TCRdb's copy has only in-frame clones and leaves some out. V and J calls plus clone size are reproduced from that table; the DNA served to infer D and trimming. The sample carries fewer than 250,000 clones, roughly 86% recorded once. Germline CDR1 is PRHDT and CDR2 is FYEKMQ (reference sequence). CDR3 length equals 13 residues. The V end was cut by 1 base, the J end by 10 bases, with 13 bases between. The clonotype was recovered from a woman aged 55-69 years who had recovered from COVID-19. The sequencing sample was made of peripheral blood. The V and J genes are TRBV13 and TRBJ1-1; D may be TRBD1 (5 bases). In nucleotides, the CDR3 is TGTGCCAGCAGCTTAGTGCAGGGCCCAGGAGCTTTCTTT. Encoded protein: CASSLVQGPGAFF. Drawing the rest from reference TRBV13 and TRBJ1-1, the complete variable domain is AAGVIQSPRHLIKEKRETATLKCYPIPRHDTVYWYQQGPGQDPQFLISFYEKMQSDKGSIPDRFSAQQFSDYHSELNMSSLELGDSALYFCASSLVQGPGAFFGQGTRLTVV.